This paragraph reports one T cell receptor beta chain. The data stem from a study of blood T cell repertoires in COVID-19. Method: immunoSEQ multiplex PCR; TCRdb's copy keeps in-frame clones and lacks some. The sample has more than 200,000 clones; 85% to 90% are singletons. CDR3 length equals 13 residues. The germline gives CDR1 GTSNPN, CDR2 SVGIG (reference sequence). The V end lost 7 bases, the J end lost 0 bases, and 7 bases lay between the germline ends. This TCR came from a man in his forties who had recovered from COVID-19. Input material: PBMCs or T cells enriched from blood (not recorded which). This rearrangement joins TRBV30 to TRBJ1-6; no firm D call. The CDR3 DNA is TGTGCCTCTTCGAGCTCCTATAATTCACCCCTCCACTTT. It codes for CASSSSYNSPLHF.